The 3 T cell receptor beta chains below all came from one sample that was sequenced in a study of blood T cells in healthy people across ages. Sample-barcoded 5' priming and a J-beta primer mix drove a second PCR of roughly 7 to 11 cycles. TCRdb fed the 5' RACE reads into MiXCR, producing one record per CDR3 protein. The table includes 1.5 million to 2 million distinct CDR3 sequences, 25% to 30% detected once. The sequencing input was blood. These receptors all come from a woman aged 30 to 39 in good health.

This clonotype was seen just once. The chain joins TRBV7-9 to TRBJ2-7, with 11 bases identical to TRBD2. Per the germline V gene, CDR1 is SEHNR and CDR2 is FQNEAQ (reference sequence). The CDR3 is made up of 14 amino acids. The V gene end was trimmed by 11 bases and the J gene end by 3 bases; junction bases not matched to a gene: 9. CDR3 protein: CAVERGTSGYEQYF. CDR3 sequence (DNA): TGTGCCGTAGAGCGGGGGACTAGCGGCTACGAGCAGTACTTC.

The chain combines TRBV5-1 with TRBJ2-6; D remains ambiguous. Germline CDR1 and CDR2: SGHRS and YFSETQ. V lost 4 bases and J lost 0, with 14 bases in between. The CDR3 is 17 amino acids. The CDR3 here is CASSLPGLSSGANVLTF. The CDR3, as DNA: TGCGCCAGCAGCCTACCCGGGTTGAGCTCTGGGGCCAACGTCCTGACTTTC.

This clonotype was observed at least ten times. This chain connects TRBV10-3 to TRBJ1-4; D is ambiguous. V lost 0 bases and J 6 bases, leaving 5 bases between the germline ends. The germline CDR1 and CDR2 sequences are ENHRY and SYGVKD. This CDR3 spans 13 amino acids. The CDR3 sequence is CAISESRDEKLFF. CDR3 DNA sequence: TGTGCCATCAGTGAGTCGCGGGATGAAAAACTGTTTTTT.